One sample yielded the 4 T cell receptor beta chains listed below, sequenced in a study of response to subunit inactivated influenza vaccine (dated by TCRdb to between 2018 and 2020). Receptor amplification or capture employed RT-PCR. Sequenced on an Illumina HiSeq 2500. TCRdb handled the public reads itself, with Q25 trimming in fastp and clone calling in MiXCR, and kept productive beta chains. Under each unique CDR3 protein, matching rows form one entry showing the most common genes and DNA. Counted in this sample were 550,000 to 800,000 distinct CDR3 sequences; 15% to 18% of them appeared once. The ten largest clonotypes hold about 9.9% of the sample. The starting material was PBMCs from blood, obtained approximately 13 days after vaccination. These TCRs come from a man aged 50 or older who received an inactivated influenza vaccine. Donor details come from another sample of the same person, matched by shared clones.

The rearrangement joins TRBV6-5 to TRBJ2-7; no reliable D call. The germline CDR1 and CDR2 sequences are MNHEY and SVGAGI. This CDR3 is 14 amino acids long. The germline V and J ends were trimmed by 3 bases and 2 bases, with 11 bases remaining between them. Here the CDR3 DNA reads TGTGCCAGCAGTTATACCGCGGAGACCTACGAGCAGTACTTC. Its protein product is CASSYTAETYEQYF.

The chain employs TRBV27 and TRBJ1-1; D is perhaps TRBD1 (5 bases). V was pared by 3 bases and J by 4 bases, with 9 bases between. CDR1 and CDR2 (germline): MNHEY, SMNVEV (reference sequence). This CDR3 region has 13 residues. The CDR3 region has the DNA TGTGCCAGCAGTTTTCGACAGTTCACTGAAGCTTTCTTT. This translates into CASSFRQFTEAFF.

A few counts support this clonotype. The rearrangement links TRBV25-1 to TRBJ1-2, with a tentative D call TRBD1 (6 bases). The CDR3 is 15 amino acids. V was shortened by 6 bases and J by 1 base, with 15 bases between the two germline ends. Germline V gives CDR1 MGHDK, CDR2 SYGVNS. The CDR3 DNA is TGTGCCAGCAGAGACGGGACACAAGATAACTATGGCTACACCTTC. Translated, it gives CASRDGTQDNYGYTF.

There are many counts of this clonotype. The V gene is TRBV19, the J gene TRBJ2-3; a possible D gene is TRBD2 (5 bases). The CDR3 loop spans 13 amino acids. Trimming removed 6 bases from V and 0 bases from J, with 7 bases in between. CDR1 and CDR2 (germline): LNHDA, SQIVND (reference sequence). The CDR3 reads CASRAASTDTQYF. The CDR3 coding sequence is TGTGCCAGTAGAGCGGCTAGCACAGATACGCAGTATTTT. The variable domain in full, with the rest retrieved from reference TRBV19 and TRBJ2-3, is DGGITQSPKYLFRKEGQNVTLSCEQNLNHDAMYWYRQDPGQGLRLIYYSQIVNDFQKGDIAEGYSVSREKKESFPLTVTSAQKNPTAFYLCASRAASTDTQYFGPGTRLTVL.